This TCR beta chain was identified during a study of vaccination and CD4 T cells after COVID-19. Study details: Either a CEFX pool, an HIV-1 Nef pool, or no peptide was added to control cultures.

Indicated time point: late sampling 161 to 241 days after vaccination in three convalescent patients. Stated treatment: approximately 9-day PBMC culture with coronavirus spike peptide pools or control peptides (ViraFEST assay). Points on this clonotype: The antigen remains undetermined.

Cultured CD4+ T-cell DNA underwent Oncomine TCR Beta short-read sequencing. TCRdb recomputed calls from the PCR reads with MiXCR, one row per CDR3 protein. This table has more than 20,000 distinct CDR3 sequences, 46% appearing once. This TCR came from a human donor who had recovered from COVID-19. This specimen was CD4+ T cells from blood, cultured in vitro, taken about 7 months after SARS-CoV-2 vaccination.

The DNA of the CDR3 is TGTGCCAGTACCTCCGACTCGGGCAGACCCTATGGCTACACCTTC. This sequence encodes CASTSDSGRPYGYTF. The rearrangement joins TRBV19 to TRBJ1-2; D is ambiguous. Between the trimmed V and J ends, which lost 7 bases and 4 bases, there was a span of 19 bases. The CDR3 length is 15 residues. Germline-derived CDR1 and CDR2 are LNHDA and SQIVND (reference sequence). Full variable domain (rest looked up from reference TRBV19 and TRBJ1-2): DGGITQSPKYLFRKEGQNVTLSCEQNLNHDAMYWYRQDPGQGLRLIYYSQIVNDFQKGDIAEGYSVSREKKESFPLTVTSAQKNPTAFYLCASTSDSGRPYGYTFGSGTRLTVV.